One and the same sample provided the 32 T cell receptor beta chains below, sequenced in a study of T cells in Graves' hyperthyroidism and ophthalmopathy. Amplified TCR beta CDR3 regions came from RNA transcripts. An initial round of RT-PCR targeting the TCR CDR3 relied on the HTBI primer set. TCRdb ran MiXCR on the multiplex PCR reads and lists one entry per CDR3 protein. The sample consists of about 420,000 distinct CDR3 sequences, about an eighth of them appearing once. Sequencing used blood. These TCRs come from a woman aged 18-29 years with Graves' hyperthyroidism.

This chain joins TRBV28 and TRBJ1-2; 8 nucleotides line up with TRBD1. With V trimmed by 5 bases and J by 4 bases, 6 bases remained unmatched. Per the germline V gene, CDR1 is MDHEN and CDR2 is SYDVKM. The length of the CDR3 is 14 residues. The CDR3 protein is CASSHRDRSYGYTF. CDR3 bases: TGTGCCAGCAGTCACCGGGACAGGAGCTATGGCTACACCTTC.

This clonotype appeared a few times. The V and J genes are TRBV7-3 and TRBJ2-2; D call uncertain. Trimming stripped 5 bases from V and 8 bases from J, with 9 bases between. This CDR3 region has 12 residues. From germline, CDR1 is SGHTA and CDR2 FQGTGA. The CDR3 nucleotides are TGTGCCAGCAGCCCGGAAGAAGGGGAGCTGTTTTTT. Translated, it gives CASSPEEGELFF.

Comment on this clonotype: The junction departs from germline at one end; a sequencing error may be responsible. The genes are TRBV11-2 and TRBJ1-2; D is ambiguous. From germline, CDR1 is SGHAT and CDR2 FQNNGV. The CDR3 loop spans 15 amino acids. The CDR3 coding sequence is TGTGCCAACAGCTTAGATTGGCTACAACCGCATGGCTACACCTTC. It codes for CANSLDWLQPHGYTF. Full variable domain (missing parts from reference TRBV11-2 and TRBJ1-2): EAGVAQSPRYKIIEKRQSVAFWCNPISGHATLYWYQQILGQGPKLLIQFQNNGVVDDSQLPKDRFSAERLKGVDSTLKIQPAKLEDSAVYLCANSLDWLQPHGYTFGSGTRLTVV.

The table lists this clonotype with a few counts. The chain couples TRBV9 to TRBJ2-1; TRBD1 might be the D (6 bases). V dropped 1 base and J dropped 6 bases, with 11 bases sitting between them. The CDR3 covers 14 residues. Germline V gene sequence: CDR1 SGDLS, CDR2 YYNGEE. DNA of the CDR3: TGTGCCAGCAGCGTAACCGGACAGATCAATGAGCAGTTCTTC. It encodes CASSVTGQINEQFF.

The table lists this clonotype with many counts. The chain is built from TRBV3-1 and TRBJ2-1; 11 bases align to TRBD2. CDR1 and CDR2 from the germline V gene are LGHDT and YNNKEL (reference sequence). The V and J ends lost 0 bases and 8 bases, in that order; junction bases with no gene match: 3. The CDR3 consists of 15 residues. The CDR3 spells CASSQDLAGGDEQFF. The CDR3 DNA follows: TGTGCCAGCAGCCAAGACCTAGCGGGAGGCGATGAGCAGTTCTTC.

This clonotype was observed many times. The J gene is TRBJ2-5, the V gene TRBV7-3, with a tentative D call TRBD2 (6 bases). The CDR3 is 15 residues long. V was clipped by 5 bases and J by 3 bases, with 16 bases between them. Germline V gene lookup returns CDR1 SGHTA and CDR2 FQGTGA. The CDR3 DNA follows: TGTGCCAGCAGCCCTCGGGGAGGTGGGGAAGAGACCCAGTACTTC. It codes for CASSPRGGGEETQYF.

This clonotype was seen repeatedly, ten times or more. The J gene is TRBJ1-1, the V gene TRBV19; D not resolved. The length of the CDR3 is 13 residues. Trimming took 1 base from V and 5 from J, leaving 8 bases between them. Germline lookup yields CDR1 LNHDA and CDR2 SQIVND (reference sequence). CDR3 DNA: TGTGCCAGTAGTATAGGGGTAGGGACTGAAGCTTTCTTT. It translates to CASSIGVGTEAFF.

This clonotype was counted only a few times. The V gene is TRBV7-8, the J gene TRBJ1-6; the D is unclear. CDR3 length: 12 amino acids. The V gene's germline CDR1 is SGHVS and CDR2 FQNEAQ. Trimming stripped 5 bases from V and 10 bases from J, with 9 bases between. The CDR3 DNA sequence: TGTGCCAGCAGCCCGATAGAATCACCCCTCCACTTT. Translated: CASSPIESPLHF.

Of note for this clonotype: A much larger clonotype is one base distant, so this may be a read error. The CDR3 is CASSLVSREGLEQSF. CDR3 nucleotide sequence: TGTGCCAGCAGCTTGGTCTCGAGGGAGGGGCTAGAGCAGTCCTTC. J is TRBJ2-7 and V is TRBV5-8; TRBD2 matches at 7 bases. Germline CDR1 reads SGHTS; CDR2 reads YDEGEE. The CDR3 covers 15 residues.

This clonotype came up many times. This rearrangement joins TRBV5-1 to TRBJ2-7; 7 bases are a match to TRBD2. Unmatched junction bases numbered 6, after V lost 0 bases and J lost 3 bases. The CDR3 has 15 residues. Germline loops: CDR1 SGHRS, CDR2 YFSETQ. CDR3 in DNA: TGCGCCAGCAGCTTGGTAACTAGCGAGGGCTACGAGCAGTACTTC. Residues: CASSLVTSEGYEQYF.

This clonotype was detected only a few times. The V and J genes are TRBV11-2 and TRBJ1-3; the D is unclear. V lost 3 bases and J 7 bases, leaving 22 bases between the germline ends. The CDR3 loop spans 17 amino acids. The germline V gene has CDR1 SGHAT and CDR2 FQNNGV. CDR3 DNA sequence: TGTGCCAGCAGCTTCTGGTCCCTGGCCTCCCTGGATAACACCATATATTTT. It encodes CASSFWSLASLDNTIYF.

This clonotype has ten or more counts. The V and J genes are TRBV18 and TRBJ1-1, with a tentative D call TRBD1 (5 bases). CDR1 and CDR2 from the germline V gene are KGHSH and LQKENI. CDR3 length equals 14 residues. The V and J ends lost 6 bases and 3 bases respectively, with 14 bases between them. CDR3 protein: CASSPTGGDTEAFF. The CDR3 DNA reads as TGTGCCAGCTCCCCTACGGGGGGAGACACTGAAGCTTTCTTT.

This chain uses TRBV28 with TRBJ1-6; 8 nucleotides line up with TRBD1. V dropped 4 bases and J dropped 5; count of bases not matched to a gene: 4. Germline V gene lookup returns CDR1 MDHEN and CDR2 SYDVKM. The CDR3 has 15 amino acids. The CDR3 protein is CASSSPTGDNSPLHF. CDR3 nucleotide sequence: TGTGCCAGCAGTTCCCCGACAGGGGATAATTCACCCCTCCACTTT.

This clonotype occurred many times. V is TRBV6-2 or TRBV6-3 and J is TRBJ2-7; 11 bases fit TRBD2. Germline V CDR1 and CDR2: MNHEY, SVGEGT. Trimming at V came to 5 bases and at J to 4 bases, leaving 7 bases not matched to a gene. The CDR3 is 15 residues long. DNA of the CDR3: TGTGCCAGCAGTCCCGGACTAGCGGGTTGGTACGAGCAGTACTTC. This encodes CASSPGLAGWYEQYF.

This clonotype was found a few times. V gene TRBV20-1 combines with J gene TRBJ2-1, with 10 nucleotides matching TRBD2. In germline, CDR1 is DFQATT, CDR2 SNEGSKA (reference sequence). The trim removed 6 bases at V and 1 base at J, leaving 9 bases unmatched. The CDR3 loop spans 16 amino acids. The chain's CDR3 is CSALRLAGVSYNEQFF. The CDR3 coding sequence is TGCAGTGCCCTACGGCTAGCGGGAGTGTCCTACAATGAGCAGTTCTTC.

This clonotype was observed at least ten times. In DNA, the CDR3 is TGTGCCAGCAGCTCCCTCCCCCCAGGTGTTGGTAGCTATGGCTACACCTTC. Residues: CASSSLPPGVGSYGYTF. J is TRBJ1-2 and V is TRBV11-2, with D hard to call. Germline CDR1 SGHAT, CDR2 FQNNGV. CDR3 length: 17 amino acids. The V gene lost 4 bases and the J gene lost 4 bases, with 22 bases spanning the gap.

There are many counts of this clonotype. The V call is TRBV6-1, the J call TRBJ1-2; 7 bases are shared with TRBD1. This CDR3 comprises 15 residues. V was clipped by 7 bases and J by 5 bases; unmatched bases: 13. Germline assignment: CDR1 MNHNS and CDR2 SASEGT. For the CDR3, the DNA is TGTGCCAGCAACTTACGCAGGGGGGCAGGGTATGGCTACACCTTC. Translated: CASNLRRGAGYGYTF.

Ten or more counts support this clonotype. The CDR3 reads CASSLQLGGEEFF. The CDR3 DNA reads as TGTGCCAGCAGCTTACAACTAGGCGGGGAGGAGTTCTTC. V usage is TRBV7-2 and J usage is TRBJ2-1, with D possibly matching TRBD2 (6 bases). V was cut by 2 bases and J by 14 bases, with 16 bases left in between. The germline CDR1 and CDR2 sequences are SGHTA and FQGNSA. The CDR3 has 13 residues.

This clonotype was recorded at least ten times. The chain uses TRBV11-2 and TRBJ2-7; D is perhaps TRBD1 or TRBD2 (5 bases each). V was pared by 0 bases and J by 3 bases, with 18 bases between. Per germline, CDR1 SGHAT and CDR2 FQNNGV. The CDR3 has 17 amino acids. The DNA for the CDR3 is TGTGCCAGCAGCTTAGATAGTTGGGGGAGTATGAGCTACGAGCAGTACTTC. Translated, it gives CASSLDSWGSMSYEQYF.

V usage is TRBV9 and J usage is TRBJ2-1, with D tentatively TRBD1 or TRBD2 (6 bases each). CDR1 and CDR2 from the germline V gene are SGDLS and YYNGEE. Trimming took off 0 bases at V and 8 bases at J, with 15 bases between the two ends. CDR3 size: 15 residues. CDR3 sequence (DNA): TGTGCCAGCAGCGTAGAATTCCCGGAGGGGGATGAGCAGTTCTTC. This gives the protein CASSVEFPEGDEQFF.

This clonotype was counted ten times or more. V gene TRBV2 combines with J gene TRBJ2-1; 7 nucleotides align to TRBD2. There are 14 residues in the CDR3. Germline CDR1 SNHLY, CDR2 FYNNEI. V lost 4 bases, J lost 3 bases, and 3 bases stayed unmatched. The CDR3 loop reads CASSALAGYNEQFF. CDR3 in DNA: TGTGCCAGCAGTGCGTTAGCGGGCTACAATGAGCAGTTCTTC.

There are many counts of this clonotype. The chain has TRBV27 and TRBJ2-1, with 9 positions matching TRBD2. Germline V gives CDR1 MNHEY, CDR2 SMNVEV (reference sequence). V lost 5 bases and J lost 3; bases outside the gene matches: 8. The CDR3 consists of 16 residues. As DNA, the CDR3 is TGTGCCAGCAGTCCACCTCCGCGGGAGGGCTACAATGAGCAGTTCTTC. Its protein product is CASSPPPREGYNEQFF.

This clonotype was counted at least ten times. The chain's CDR3 is CASSLTDSNNEQFF. The CDR3 DNA reads as TGTGCCAGCAGCTTAACGGACTCGAACAATGAGCAGTTCTTC. The chain has TRBV9 and TRBJ2-1, with a tentative D call TRBD2 (5 bases). V was clipped by 4 bases and J by 5 bases, with 13 bases between them. The V gene's germline CDR1 is SGDLS and CDR2 YYNGEE. The CDR3 extends over 14 amino acids. Drawing the rest from reference TRBV9 and TRBJ2-1, the complete variable domain is DSGVTQTPKHLITATGQRVTLRCSPRSGDLSVYWYQQSLDQGLQFLIQYYNGEERAKGNILERFSAQQFPDLHSELNLSSLELGDSALYFCASSLTDSNNEQFFGPGTRLTVL.

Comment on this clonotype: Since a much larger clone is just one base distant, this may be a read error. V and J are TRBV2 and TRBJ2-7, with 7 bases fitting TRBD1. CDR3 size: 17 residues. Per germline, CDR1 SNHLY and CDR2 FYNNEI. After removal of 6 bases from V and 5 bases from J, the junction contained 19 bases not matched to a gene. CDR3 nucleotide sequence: TGTGCCAGCAGACAAACAGGGGTGAGGGTACTGGGGCACGAGCAGTACTTC. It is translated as CASRQTGVRVLGHEQYF.

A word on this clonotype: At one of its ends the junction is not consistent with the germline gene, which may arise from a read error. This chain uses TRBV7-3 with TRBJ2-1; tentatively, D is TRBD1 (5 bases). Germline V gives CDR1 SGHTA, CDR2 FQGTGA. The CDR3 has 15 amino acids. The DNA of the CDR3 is TGCGCCAGCAGCCAAGATGACAGCCTCTACAATGAGCAGTTCTTC. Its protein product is CASSQDDSLYNEQFF.

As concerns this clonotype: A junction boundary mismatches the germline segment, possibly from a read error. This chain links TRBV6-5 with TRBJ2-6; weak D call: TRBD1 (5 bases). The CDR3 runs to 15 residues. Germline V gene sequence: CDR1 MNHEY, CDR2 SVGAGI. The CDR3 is CASRYSGSGANVLTF. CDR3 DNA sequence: TGTGCCAGCAGGTACTCAGGGTCTGGGGCCAACGTCCTGACTTTC.

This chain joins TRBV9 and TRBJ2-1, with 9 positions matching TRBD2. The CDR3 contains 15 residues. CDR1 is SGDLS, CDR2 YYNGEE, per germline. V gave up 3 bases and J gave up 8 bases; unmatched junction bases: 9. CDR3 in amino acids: CASSASSGSLYEQFF. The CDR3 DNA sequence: TGTGCCAGCAGCGCGAGTAGCGGGAGCCTGTATGAGCAGTTCTTC. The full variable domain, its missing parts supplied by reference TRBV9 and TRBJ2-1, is DSGVTQTPKHLITATGQRVTLRCSPRSGDLSVYWYQQSLDQGLQFLIQYYNGEERAKGNILERFSAQQFPDLHSELNLSSLELGDSALYFCASSASSGSLYEQFFGPGTRLTVL.

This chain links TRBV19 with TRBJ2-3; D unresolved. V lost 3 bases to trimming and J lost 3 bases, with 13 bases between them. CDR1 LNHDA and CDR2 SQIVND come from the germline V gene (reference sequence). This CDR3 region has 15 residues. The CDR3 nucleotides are TGTGCCAGTAGTATTGGGGTTCTGCGAACAGATACGCAGTATTTT. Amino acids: CASSIGVLRTDTQYF.

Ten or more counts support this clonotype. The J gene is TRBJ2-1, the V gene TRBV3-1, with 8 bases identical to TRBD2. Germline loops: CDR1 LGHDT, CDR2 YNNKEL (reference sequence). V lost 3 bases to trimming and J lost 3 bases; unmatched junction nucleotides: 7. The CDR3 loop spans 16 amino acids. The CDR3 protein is CASSQVAGIFYNEQFF. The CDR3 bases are TGTGCCAGCAGCCAGGTAGCGGGAATCTTCTACAATGAGCAGTTCTTC.

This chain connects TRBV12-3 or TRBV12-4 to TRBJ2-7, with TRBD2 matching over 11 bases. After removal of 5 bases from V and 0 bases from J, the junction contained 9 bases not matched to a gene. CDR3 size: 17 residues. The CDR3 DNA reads TGTGCCAGCAGTCCCCGTCCCGGGACTAGCGGCTCCTACGAGCAGTACTTC. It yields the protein CASSPRPGTSGSYEQYF.

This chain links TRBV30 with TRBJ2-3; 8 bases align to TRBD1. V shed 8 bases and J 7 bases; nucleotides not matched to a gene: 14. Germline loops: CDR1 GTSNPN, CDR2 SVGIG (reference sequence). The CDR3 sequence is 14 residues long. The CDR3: CAGALAGGTNTQYF. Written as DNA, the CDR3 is TGTGCCGGAGCGCTGGCAGGGGGCACGAATACGCAGTATTTT.

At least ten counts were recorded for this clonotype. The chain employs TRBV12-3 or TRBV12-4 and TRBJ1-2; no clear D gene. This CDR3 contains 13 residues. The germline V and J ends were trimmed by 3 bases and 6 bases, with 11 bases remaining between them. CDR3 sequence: CASSFRRQNGYTF. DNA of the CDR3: TGTGCCAGCAGTTTTAGGCGTCAAAATGGCTACACCTTC.